This T cell receptor (beta chain) was captured in a study of cytomegalovirus exposure and HLA in healthy donors. Study-wide findings and caveats: In vitro work confirmed that a few CMV-associated chains recognize CMV antigens.

Comments on this clone: Its antigen is currently unknown.

60 Vbeta and 13 Jbeta primers were used in PCR. Libraries were prepared by immunoSEQ multiplex PCR; TCRdb keeps only in-frame clonotypes and omits some of them. The sample spans around 70,000 clones; the ten largest clones claim 2.4%. Germline values: CDR1 SGHTA, CDR2 FQGNSA. CDR3 length: 15 residues. Unmatched junction bases numbered 6, after V lost 3 bases and J lost 3 bases. The sequence derives from a female donor in good health and CMV-seropositive. The chain has TRBV7-2 and TRBJ1-2, with 8 bases fitting TRBD1. Specimen: PBMCs. CDR3 protein: CASSFATGADYGYTF. The CDR3 nucleotides read TGTGCCAGCAGCTTTGCGACAGGGGCGGACTATGGCTACACCTTC.